The present entry profiles one TCR beta chain with its context. Using immunoSEQ multiplex PCR, the repertoire was profiled, and TCRdb retains in-frame clones only, with some absent. The data show 20,000 to 25,000 clones, with approximately 78% seen just once and 15% to 20% held by the top ten. If patients had autoimmune disease history or systemic immunosuppression, they were excluded. This entry is derived from a study of OX40 agonist ivuxolimab in advanced cancers. Study at large: Ivuxolimab was delivered to patients intravenously every 2 weeks at doses spanning 0.01 to 10 mg/kg. Partial responses occurred in three patients (one hepatocellular carcinoma, two cutaneous melanoma). Prior anti-PD-1, anti-PD-L1 or anti-CTLA-4 therapy did not bar entry, and 30% to 40% had some.

This sequence originates from an adult with an advanced solid tumor such as melanoma, head and neck, liver or kidney cancer. The sequencing used CD4+ or CD8+ T cells sorted from blood, collected in a trial of the OX40 agonist ivuxolimab.

CDR3 residues: CASSPVTYTGELFF. The CDR3 DNA sequence: TGTGCCAGCAGCCCAGTTACCTACACCGGGGAGCTGTTTTTT. The V gene is TRBV7-2, the J gene TRBJ2-2, with unresolved D. From germline, CDR1 is SGHTA and CDR2 FQGNSA. V lost 5 bases to trimming and J lost 3 bases, with 10 bases between them. This CDR3 region has 14 residues.